This T cell receptor (beta chain) is drawn from a study of CD4 T cells in relation to SARS-CoV-2 and coronaviruses. Looking at the study overall: The negative reference was HIV-1 Nef peptide pool or peptide-free culture.

The CDR3 contains 13 residues. CDR1 LGHNA and CDR2 YSLEER come from the germline V gene. With 3 bases removed from V and 7 bases from J, the gap between germline ends came to 9 bases. About this clone: The antigen is unknown.

Unexposed donor CD4+ T cells date from 2011-2018, before the COVID-19 pandemic. The cells were cultured for less than twelve days before CD4+ T cells were isolated. Cells permitting, SARS-CoV-2 S/N and four cold-coronavirus spikes were tested on unexposed-donor CD4+ T cells. Assay used: immunoSEQ multiplex PCR; TCRdb lists only in-frame clones, some missing. The table records tens of thousands of clones, roughly four fifths of them present only once. The receptor was isolated from a human donor in good health. The chain is built from TRBV4-3 and TRBJ1-4; D possibly corresponds to TRBD1 (6 bases). Sequenced: CD4+ T cells from PBMCs, cultured in vitro. The CDR3 loop is CASSQDRSEKLFF. DNA for the CDR3: TGCGCCAGCAGCCAGGACAGAAGTGAAAAACTGTTTTTT.